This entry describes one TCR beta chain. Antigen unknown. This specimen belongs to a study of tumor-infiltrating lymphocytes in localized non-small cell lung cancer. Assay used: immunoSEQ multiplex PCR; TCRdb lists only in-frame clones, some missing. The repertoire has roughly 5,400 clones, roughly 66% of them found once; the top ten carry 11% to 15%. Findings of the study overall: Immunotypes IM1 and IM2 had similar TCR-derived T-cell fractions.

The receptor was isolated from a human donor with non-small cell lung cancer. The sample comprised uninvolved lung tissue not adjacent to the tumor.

This CDR3 reads CASSQESGLPYEQYF. The CDR3 nucleotides read TGTGCCAGCAGCCAAGAATCGGGACTTCCCTACGAGCAGTACTTC. This chain connects TRBV4-2 to TRBJ2-7, with D possibly TRBD2 on 6 matching bases. V gave up 0 bases and J gave up 2 bases, with 11 bases separating them. Germline values: CDR1 LGHNA, CDR2 YNFKEQ. CDR3 size: 15 residues.